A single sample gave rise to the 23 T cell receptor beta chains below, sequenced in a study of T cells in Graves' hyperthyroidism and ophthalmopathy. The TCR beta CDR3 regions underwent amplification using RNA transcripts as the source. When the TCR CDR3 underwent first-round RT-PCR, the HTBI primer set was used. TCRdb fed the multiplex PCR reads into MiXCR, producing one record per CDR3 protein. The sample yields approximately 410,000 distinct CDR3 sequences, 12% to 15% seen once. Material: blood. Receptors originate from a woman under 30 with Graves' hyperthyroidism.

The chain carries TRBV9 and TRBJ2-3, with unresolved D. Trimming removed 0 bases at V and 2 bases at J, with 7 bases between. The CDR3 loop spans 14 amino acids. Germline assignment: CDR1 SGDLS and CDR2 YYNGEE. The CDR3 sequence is CASSVARNTDTQYF. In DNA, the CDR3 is TGTGCCAGCAGCGTAGCTCGGAACACAGATACGCAGTATTTT.

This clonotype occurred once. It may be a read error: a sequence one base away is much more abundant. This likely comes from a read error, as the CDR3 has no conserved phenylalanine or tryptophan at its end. The CDR3 nucleotides are TGTGCCAGCAGCCGCGGGCCTGAAGCTTTCTCT. Amino acid sequence: CASSRGPEAFS. The chain combines TRBV7-8 with TRBJ1-1; no clear D. This CDR3 contains 11 residues. Germline values: CDR1 SGHVS, CDR2 FQNEAQ. V was shortened by 5 bases and J by 6 bases, with 7 bases between the two germline ends.

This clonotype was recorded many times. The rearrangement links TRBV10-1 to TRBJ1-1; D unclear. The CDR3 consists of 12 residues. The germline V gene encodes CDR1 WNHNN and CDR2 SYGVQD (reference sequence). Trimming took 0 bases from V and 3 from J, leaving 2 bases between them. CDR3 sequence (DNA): TGCGCCAGCAGTGAGTCTGACACTGAAGCTTTCTTT. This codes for CASSESDTEAFF.

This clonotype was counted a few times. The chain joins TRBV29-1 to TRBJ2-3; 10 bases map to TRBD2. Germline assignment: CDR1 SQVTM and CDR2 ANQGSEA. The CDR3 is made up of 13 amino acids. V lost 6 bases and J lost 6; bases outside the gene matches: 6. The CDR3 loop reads CSVQREGRDTQYF. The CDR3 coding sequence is TGCAGCGTACAGCGGGAGGGCCGGGATACGCAGTATTTT.

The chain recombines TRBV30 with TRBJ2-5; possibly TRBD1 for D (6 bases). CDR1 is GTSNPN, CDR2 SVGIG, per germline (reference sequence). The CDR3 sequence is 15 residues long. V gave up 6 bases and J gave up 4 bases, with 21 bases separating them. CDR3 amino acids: CACAPIQGVGETQYF. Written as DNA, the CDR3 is TGTGCCTGCGCTCCCATACAGGGTGTTGGAGAGACCCAGTACTTC.

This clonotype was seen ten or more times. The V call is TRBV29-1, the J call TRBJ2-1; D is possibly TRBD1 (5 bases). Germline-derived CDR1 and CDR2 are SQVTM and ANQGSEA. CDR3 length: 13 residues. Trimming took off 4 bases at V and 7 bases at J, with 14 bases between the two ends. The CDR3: CSVASQGRNEQFF. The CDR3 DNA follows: TGCAGCGTTGCATCCCAGGGCAGGAATGAGCAGTTCTTC.

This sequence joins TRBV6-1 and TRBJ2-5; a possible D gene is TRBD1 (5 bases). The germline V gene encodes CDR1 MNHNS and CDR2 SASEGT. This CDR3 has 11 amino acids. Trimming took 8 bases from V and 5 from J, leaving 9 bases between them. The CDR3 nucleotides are TGTGCCAGCGGGGCCGGGGAGACCCAGTACTTC. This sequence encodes CASGAGETQYF.

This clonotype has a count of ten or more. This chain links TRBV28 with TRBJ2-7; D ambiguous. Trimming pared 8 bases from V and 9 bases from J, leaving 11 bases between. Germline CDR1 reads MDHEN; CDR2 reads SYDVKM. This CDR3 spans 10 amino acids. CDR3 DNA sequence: TGTGCCAGCGCGTCAGCCCGGCAGTACTTC. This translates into CASASARQYF.

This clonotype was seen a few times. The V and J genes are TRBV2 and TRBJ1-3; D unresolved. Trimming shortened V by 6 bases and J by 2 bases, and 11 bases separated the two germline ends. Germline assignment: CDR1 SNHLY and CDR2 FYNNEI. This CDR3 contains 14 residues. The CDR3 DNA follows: TGTGCCAGCAGCCCCGGACGGACTGGAAACACCATATATTTT. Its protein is CASSPGRTGNTIYF.

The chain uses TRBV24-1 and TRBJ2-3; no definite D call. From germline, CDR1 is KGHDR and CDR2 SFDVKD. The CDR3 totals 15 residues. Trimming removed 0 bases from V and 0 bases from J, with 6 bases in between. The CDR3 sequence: CATSDLEASTDTQYF. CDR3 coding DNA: TGTGCCACCAGTGATTTGGAGGCTAGCACAGATACGCAGTATTTT.

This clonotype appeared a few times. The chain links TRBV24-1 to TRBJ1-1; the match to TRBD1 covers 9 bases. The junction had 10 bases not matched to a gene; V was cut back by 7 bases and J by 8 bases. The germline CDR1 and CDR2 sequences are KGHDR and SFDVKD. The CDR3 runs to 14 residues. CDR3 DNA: TGTGCCACCAGCTCTACAGGGGGCGTTTCCGAAGCTTTCTTT. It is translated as CATSSTGGVSEAFF.

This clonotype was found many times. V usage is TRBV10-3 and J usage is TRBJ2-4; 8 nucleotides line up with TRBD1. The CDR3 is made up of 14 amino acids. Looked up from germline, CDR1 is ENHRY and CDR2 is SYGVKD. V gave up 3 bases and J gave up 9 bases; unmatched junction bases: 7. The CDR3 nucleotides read TGTGCCATCAGTGACGGGGACAGGACACGCATTCAGTACTTC. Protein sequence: CAISDGDRTRIQYF.

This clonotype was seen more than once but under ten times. The CDR3 nucleotides read TGTGCCAGCAGTTCCCCTAGCGGGAGTGTCTATGAGCAGTTCTTC. Amino acids: CASSSPSGSVYEQFF. The rearrangement uses TRBV6-1 and TRBJ2-1, with 10 nucleotides matching TRBD2. The V and J ends lost 5 bases and 8 bases, in that order; junction bases with no gene match: 9. The CDR3 runs 15 residues. Germline CDR1 MNHNS, CDR2 SASEGT.

This CDR3 reads CASKKTGTSVYEQYF. In DNA form, the CDR3 reads TGTGCCAGCAAAAAAACCGGGACTAGCGTCTACGAGCAGTACTTC. J is TRBJ2-7 and V is TRBV6-1, with 10 bases lining up with TRBD2. The CDR3 covers 15 residues. Germline V lookup: CDR1 MNHNS, CDR2 SASEGT. V was pared by 7 bases and J by 3 bases, with 9 bases of the junction left unmatched.

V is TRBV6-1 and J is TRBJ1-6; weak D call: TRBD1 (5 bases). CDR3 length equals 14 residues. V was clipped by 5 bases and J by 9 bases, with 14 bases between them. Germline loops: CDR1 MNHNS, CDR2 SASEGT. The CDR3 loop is CASSLAGEISPLHF. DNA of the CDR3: TGTGCCAGCAGTCTGGCGGGGGAGATTTCACCCCTCCACTTT.

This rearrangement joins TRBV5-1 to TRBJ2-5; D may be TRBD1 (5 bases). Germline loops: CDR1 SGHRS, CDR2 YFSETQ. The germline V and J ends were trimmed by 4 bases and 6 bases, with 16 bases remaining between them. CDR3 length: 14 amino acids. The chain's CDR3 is CASSPSGGAQTQYF. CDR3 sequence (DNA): TGCGCCAGCAGCCCCTCGGGTGGGGCGCAGACCCAGTACTTC.

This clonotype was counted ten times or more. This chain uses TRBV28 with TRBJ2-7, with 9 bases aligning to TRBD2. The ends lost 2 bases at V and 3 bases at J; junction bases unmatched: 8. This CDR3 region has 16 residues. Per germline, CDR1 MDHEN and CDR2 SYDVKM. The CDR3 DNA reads TGTGCCAGCAGTTTACCCAGGCTAGCGGGGCACTACGAGCAGTACTTC. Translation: CASSLPRLAGHYEQYF.

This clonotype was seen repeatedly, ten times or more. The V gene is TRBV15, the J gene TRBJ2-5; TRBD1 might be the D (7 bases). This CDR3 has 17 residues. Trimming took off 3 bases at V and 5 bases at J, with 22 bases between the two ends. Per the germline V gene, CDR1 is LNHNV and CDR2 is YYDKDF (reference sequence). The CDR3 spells CATSRKLGQPGGETQYF. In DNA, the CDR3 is TGTGCCACCAGCAGGAAATTAGGACAGCCAGGGGGGGAGACCCAGTACTTC.

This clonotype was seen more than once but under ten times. CDR3 protein: CATSKEITDTAGNEQFF. Written as DNA, the CDR3 is TGTGCCACCAGCAAAGAGATCACGGATACGGCTGGGAATGAGCAGTTCTTC. The chain links TRBV15 to TRBJ2-1; D is uncertain. Germline assignment: CDR1 LNHNV and CDR2 YYDKDF (reference sequence). V lost 4 bases and J 7 bases, leaving 23 bases between the germline ends. This CDR3 is 17 amino acids long.

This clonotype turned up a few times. The DNA of the CDR3 is TGTGCCATCAGTGATATCGCGACTAGCGGGAGAGTCAATGAGCAGTTCTTC. It codes for CAISDIATSGRVNEQFF. V gene TRBV10-3 combines with J gene TRBJ2-1, with 12 bases lining up with TRBD2. CDR1 is ENHRY and CDR2 is SYGVKD in the germline V gene. The CDR3 is 17 residues long. The ends lost 3 bases at V and 6 bases at J; junction bases unmatched: 9.

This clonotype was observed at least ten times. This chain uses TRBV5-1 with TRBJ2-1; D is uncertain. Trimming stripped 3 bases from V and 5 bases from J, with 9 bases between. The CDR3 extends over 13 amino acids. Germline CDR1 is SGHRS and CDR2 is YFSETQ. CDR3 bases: TGCGCCAGCAGCTCCGGATCCCACAATGAGCAGTTCTTC. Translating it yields CASSSGSHNEQFF.

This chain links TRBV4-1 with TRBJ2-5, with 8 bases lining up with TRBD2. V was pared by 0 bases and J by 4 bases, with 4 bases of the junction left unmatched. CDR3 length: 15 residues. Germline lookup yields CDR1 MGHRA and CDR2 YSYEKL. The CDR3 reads CASSQDYTSGETQYF. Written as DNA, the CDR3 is TGCGCCAGCAGCCAAGACTACACTAGCGGAGAGACCCAGTACTTC.

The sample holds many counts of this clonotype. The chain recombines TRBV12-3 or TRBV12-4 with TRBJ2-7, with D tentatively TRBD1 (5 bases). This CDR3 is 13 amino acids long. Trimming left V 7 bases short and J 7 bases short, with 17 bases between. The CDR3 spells CASTKDSLGEQYF. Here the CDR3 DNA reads TGTGCCAGCACTAAAGACAGCCTAGGAGAGCAGTACTTC.